Below, one TCR beta chain is given with its context. What it recognizes is unknown. These data originate in a study of post-analysis software for immune sequencing data. The V gene end was trimmed by 5 bases and the J gene end by 5 bases; junction bases not matched to a gene: 6. The CDR3 contains 16 residues. Sequencing libraries made from TCR beta cDNA carried unique molecular identifiers. MiXCR, applied by TCRdb to the PCR reads, yields one record per CDR3 protein. The profile shows hundreds of thousands of distinct CDR3 sequences, over 45% of them singletons. Study-level points and caveats: The five TRBV segments detected at higher frequency in patients than in controls included TRBV5-6, TRBV5-1 and TRBV20-1.

This receptor was identified in a girl aged 2 to 9 with multiple sclerosis. The chain recombines TRBV12-3 or TRBV12-4 with TRBJ2-3, with 14 bases identical to TRBD2. Input material: blood. The CDR3 protein is CASSPGLAGELDTQYF. CDR3 nucleotide sequence: TGTGCCAGCAGTCCGGGACTAGCGGGGGAATTAGATACGCAGTATTTT.